The rows below give T cell receptor beta chains drawn from one sample of a study of OX40 agonist ivuxolimab in advanced cancers. The assay was immunoSEQ multiplex PCR, and TCRdb's table has in-frame clones only and misses some. The repertoire includes about 58,000 clones, about 81% of them detected once, and about 0.8% sits in the top ten. The sequencing here drew on CD4+ or CD8+ T cells sorted from blood, taken in a trial of the OX40 agonist ivuxolimab. These receptors all stem from an adult with an advanced solid tumor such as melanoma, head and neck, liver or kidney cancer. The CDR3 runs from the conserved cysteine through the conserved F or W. D genes are given only for firm matches. Rows give clone size only sometimes, using once, few, many, or a class for an expanded clone.

V,D,J,size,CDR3,DNA
TRBV18,-,TRBJ1-1,-,CASSPISLGGYTGNTEAFF,TGTGCCAGCTCACCAATCTCATTGGGGGGTTATACGGGGAACACTGAAGCTTTCTTT
TRBV29-1,-,TRBJ2-5,-,CSVEVRTTVQETQYF,TGCAGCGTTGAGGTACGGACGACGGTTCAAGAGACCCAGTACTTC
TRBV19,TRBD1,TRBJ2-1,-,CASSIGTGSGYEQFF,TGTGCCAGTAGTATAGGGACAGGGAGTGGTTATGAGCAGTTCTTC
TRBV29-1,-,TRBJ1-1,once,CSVQPTGGTEAFF,TGCAGCGTTCAACCGACAGGTGGAACTGAAGCTTTCTTT
TRBV28,-,TRBJ1-4,few,CASAQLGKLFF,TGTGCCAGCGCCCAGCTTGGGAAACTGTTTTTT
TRBV2,-,TRBJ1-1,-,CASSITNTEAFF,TGTGCCAGCAGTATAACGAACACTGAAGCTTTCTTT
TRBV5-1,-,TRBJ2-5,once,CASSSGQSLGTQYF,TGCGCCAGCAGCTCTGGACAGTCTCTTGGGACCCAGTACTTC
TRBV5-1,TRBD1,TRBJ2-5,-,CASSLGPGQTQETQYF,TGCGCCAGCAGCTTGGGGCCGGGACAGACACAAGAGACCCAGTACTTC
TRBV10-3,-,TRBJ2-5,-,CAISESEVGRLPEETQYF,TGTGCCATCAGTGAGTCCGAAGTGGGGCGCCTCCCGGAGGAGACCCAGTACTTC
TRBV6-5,-,TRBJ1-1,-,CASSYSTQMNTEAFF,TGTGCCAGCAGTTACTCGACACAGATGAACACTGAAGCTTTCTTT
TRBV4-1,-,TRBJ1-5,few,CASSRIYSNQPQHF,TGCGCCAGCAGCCGAATTTATAGCAATCAGCCCCAGCATTTT
TRBV5-1,-,TRBJ2-5,-,CASSLWSRPGETQYF,TGCGCCAGCAGCTTGTGGTCTAGGCCAGGGGAGACCCAGTACTTC
TRBV7-9,TRBD1,TRBJ2-1,-,CASSQGQLSYNEQFF,TGTGCCAGCAGCCAGGGACAGCTATCCTACAATGAGCAGTTCTTC
TRBV11-2,-,TRBJ1-2,-,CASSPTLPRRGLPNYGYTF,TGTGCCAGCAGCCCCACCCTACCTAGGAGGGGCCTTCCTAACTATGGCTACACCTTC
TRBV9,-,TRBJ2-7,-,CASSVAAGPLYEQYF,TGTGCCAGCAGCGTAGCGGCAGGCCCCCTCTACGAGCAGTACTTC
TRBV6-1,-,TRBJ1-4,-,CASSVQARDEKLFF,TGTGCCAGCAGTGTCCAGGCACGGGATGAAAAACTGTTTTTT
TRBV14,-,TRBJ2-2,-,CASSQEVVTGELFF,TGTGCCAGCAGCCAAGAGGTCGTCACCGGGGAGCTGTTTTTT
TRBV11-2,-,TRBJ1-1,-,CASSPARVGGAEAFF,TGTGCCAGCAGCCCTGCCAGAGTGGGAGGCGCTGAAGCTTTCTTT
TRBV6-5,TRBD1,TRBJ2-7,-,CAAGDRPYEQYF,TGTGCCGCCGGGGACAGGCCCTACGAGCAGTACTTC
TRBV7-6,-,TRBJ1-4,-,CASSPREGGEKLFF,TGTGCCAGCAGCCCTCGGGAGGGAGGGGAAAAACTGTTTTTT
TRBV5-1,-,TRBJ2-2,-,CASSLEVPANTGELFF,TGCGCCAGCAGCTTGGAGGTTCCGGCGAACACCGGGGAGCTGTTTTTT
TRBV5-6,-,TRBJ1-2,-,CASSLASSYGYTF,TGTGCCAGCAGCTTGGCCAGCTCCTATGGCTACACCTTC
TRBV11-3,-,TRBJ2-7,-,CASSSPEAEQYF,TGTGCCAGCAGCTCACCAGAAGCGGAGCAGTACTTC
TRBV19,TRBD1,TRBJ1-6,once,CATRTGVGGSPLHF,TGTGCCACCAGAACAGGGGTAGGGGGTTCACCCCTCCACTTT
TRBV9,-,TRBJ1-6,-,CASTPRGAVDSPLHF,TGTGCCAGCACCCCTCGGGGGGCGGTTGATTCACCCCTCCACTTT
TRBV5-1,TRBD2,TRBJ2-1,-,CASSLGQRGGLSEQFF,TGCGCCAGCAGCTTGGGTCAGCGGGGGGGCCTGAGTGAGCAGTTCTTC
TRBV28,-,TRBJ2-6,-,CASSLSGSGANVLTF,TGTGCCAGCAGTTTATCCGGGTCTGGGGCCAACGTCCTGACTTTC
TRBV10-2,-,TRBJ2-5,-,CASKGPLQETQYF,TGCGCCAGCAAAGGACCGCTCCAAGAGACCCAGTACTTC
TRBV7-8,-,TRBJ2-1,-,CASSPDGLGGDEQFF,TGTGCCAGCAGCCCGGACGGCCTAGGGGGAGATGAGCAGTTCTTC
TRBV1,-,TRBJ2-3,-,CTSSQVLSPDTQYF,TGCACCAGCAGCCAAGTACTTTCCCCGGATACGCAGTATTTT
TRBV5-1,-,TRBJ1-1,-,CASSRDTWGDTEAFF,TGCGCCAGCAGCCGGGACACTTGGGGGGACACTGAAGCTTTCTTT
TRBV5-6,-,TRBJ2-1,-,CASSFGRGRNEQFF,TGTGCCAGCAGCTTTGGTCGGGGGCGGAATGAGCAGTTCTTC
TRBV29-1,-,TRBJ2-3,-,CSANALLATDTQYF,TGCAGCGCCAATGCCCTCCTAGCTACAGATACGCAGTATTTT
TRBV6-5,TRBD2,TRBJ2-1,-,CASSRLAGGPNEQFF,TGTGCCAGCAGTAGACTAGCGGGGGGGCCTAATGAGCAGTTCTTC
TRBV18,-,TRBJ2-5,-,CASSPQVVQETQYF,TGTGCCAGCTCACCACAGGTAGTACAAGAGACCCAGTACTTC
TRBV9,-,TRBJ2-1,-,CASSVEGRPYNEQFF,TGTGCCAGCAGCGTAGAAGGGAGGCCCTACAATGAGCAGTTCTTC
TRBV7-2,TRBD1,TRBJ2-6,-,CASSRGTGGSGANVLTF,TGTGCCAGCAGCAGGGGGACAGGGGGCTCTGGGGCCAACGTCCTGACTTTC
TRBV15,-,TRBJ1-2,-,CATSRGGGPDYGYTF,TGTGCCACCAGCAGAGGCGGGGGTCCGGACTATGGCTACACCTTC
TRBV15,TRBD1,TRBJ1-5,-,CATSRDRGRQPQHF,TGTGCCACCAGCAGGGACAGGGGACGGCAGCCCCAGCATTTT
TRBV28,-,TRBJ2-1,-,CASSRGYNEQFF,TGTGCCAGCAGCCGCGGTTACAATGAGCAGTTCTTC
TRBV6-6,-,TRBJ2-2,-,CASSLRVGSTGELFF,TGTGCCAGCAGTTTGCGGGTGGGGAGCACCGGGGAGCTGTTTTTT
TRBV7-3,TRBD1,TRBJ2-2,-,CASSRQGANTGELFF,TGTGCCAGCAGCAGACAGGGGGCGAACACCGGGGAGCTGTTTTTT
TRBV6-1,TRBD1,TRBJ1-2,-,CASSDDRGYYGYTF,TGTGCCAGCAGTGATGACAGGGGTTACTATGGCTACACCTTC
TRBV6-4,TRBD1,TRBJ1-5,few,CASSDPRRGDNQPQHF,TGTGCCAGCAGTGACCCCCGCAGGGGGGATAATCAGCCCCAGCATTTT
TRBV5-4,-,TRBJ2-5,-,CASSLRGTQETQYF,TGTGCCAGCAGCTTGCGGGGGACCCAAGAGACCCAGTACTTC
TRBV5-1,TRBD2,TRBJ2-1,-,CASSTAGGSYNEQFF,TGCGCCAGCAGCACCGCGGGGGGGTCCTACAATGAGCAGTTCTTC
TRBV5-1,-,TRBJ1-5,-,CASSLLGGNQPQHF,TGCGCCAGCAGCTTGCTTGGGGGCAATCAGCCCCAGCATTTT
TRBV10-3,-,TRBJ1-1,few,CAIRGNTEAFF,TGTGCCATCAGGGGGAACACTGAAGCTTTCTTT
TRBV6-1,TRBD2,TRBJ2-5,once,CASSEGRAGGETQYF,TGTGCCAGCAGTGAAGGGCGGGCGGGGGGAGAGACCCAGTACTTC
TRBV2,TRBD1,TRBJ1-5,-,CASSGSGGPHNQPQHF,TGTGCCAGCAGTGGGTCAGGGGGACCCCACAATCAGCCCCAGCATTTT
TRBV11-2,-,TRBJ2-5,-,CASSPGRIETQYF,TGTGCCAGCAGCCCCGGTAGGATCGAGACCCAGTACTTC
TRBV9,-,TRBJ2-2,-,CASSGGSHTGELFF,TGTGCCAGCAGCGGGGGGTCTCACACCGGGGAGCTGTTTTTT
TRBV9,TRBD1,TRBJ1-2,once,CASSTLGTGGYYTF,TGTGCCAGCAGCACTCTAGGGACAGGGGGCTACTACACCTTC
TRBV28,-,TRBJ1-4,-,CASSSPGGGEKLFF,TGTGCCAGCAGTTCGCCGGGGGGCGGTGAAAAACTGTTTTTT